These T cell receptor beta chains were read from a single sample in a study of T-cell reconstitution after alpha-beta-depleted transplantation in children. Each CDR3 protein is one row after TCRdb ran MiXCR on the PCR reads. Among around 700,000 distinct CDR3 sequences listed, around 14% were seen once. The source material was PBMCs, sampled before TCRalphabeta/CD19-depleted stem cell transplant. These receptors all stem from a girl aged 2-10 years with congenital amegakaryocytic thrombocytopenia, due to receive a stem cell transplant. The CDR3 runs from the conserved cysteine through the conserved F or W. Fields, in order: V gene, D gene, CDR3 protein. D genes are given only for firm matches.

>TRBV6-5|.
CASSYPGAGYEQYF
>TRBV12-3/TRBV12-4|.
CASSLLRREEQFF
>TRBV12-3/TRBV12-4|.
CASSASLLETQYF
>TRBV18|.
CASSPLPSTDTQYF
>TRBV7-3|TRBD2
CASSDSSGGGTDTQYF
>TRBV20-1|.
CSARDGGWVRNEQFF
>TRBV29-1|TRBD2
CSVTSGSYEQYF
>TRBV27|TRBD2
CASSFLSAGGTYEQYF
>TRBV25-1|.
CASSDLFRRDDTQYF
>TRBV28|TRBD2
CASSTAGGKSYEQYF
>TRBV6-4|TRBD2
CASSLSRTSGRSQETQYF
>TRBV7-8|.
CASSSQDRNSNQPQHF
>TRBV2|.
CASSVQASQETQYF
>TRBV20-1|.
CSARTRSTQYF
>TRBV4-1|.
CASSSDGVYNEQFF
>TRBV20-1|TRBD2
CSARASTLADSYSYEQYF
>TRBV12-3/TRBV12-4|.
CASSDQGYEQYF
>TRBV4-2|.
CASSQAQGRGGDTQYF
>TRBV20-1|.
CSAPNGSYTYEQYF
>TRBV20-1|.
CSAKDSLSASRNSPLHF
>TRBV12-3/TRBV12-4|TRBD2
CASRAAGGLGETQYF
>TRBV7-7|.
CASSLDSTGELFF
>TRBV20-1|TRBD2
CSARGTSGTFYNEQFF
>TRBV4-1|TRBD1
CASSRTGQGRRNEQFF
>TRBV20-1|.
CSARAWFVNYGYTF
>TRBV5-1|.
CASSARLVGYEQYF
>TRBV7-9|TRBD1
CASSLGPDRGNYGYTF
>TRBV12-3/TRBV12-4|.
CASSLGLGTGELFF
>TRBV15|TRBD2
CATSKGLDLYEQYF
>TRBV7-2|.
CASSPDRYNSPLHF
>TRBV10-3|TRBD2
CAIWREGSYEQYF
>TRBV4-1|TRBD2
CASSHNLAGVSSYNEQFF
>TRBV27|.
CASASISTDTQYF
>TRBV27|TRBD2
CASSSLQLAGGYTGELFF
>TRBV29-1|.
CSVTQVLGPDTQYF
>TRBV11-1|.
CASSRGSSASGTGNIQYF
>TRBV7-2|TRBD1
CASSQTGQASYNEQFF
>TRBV3-1|TRBD2
CASSPRGLAGGSGETQYF
>TRBV7-9|.
CASSLWGRGTEAFF
>TRBV4-2|.
CASSQGVANEQYF
>TRBV7-9|.
CASSLLAVGRFNEQFF
>TRBV29-1|.
CSVEGQGLINEQFF
>TRBV5-1|TRBD2
CASSSHRKREPEETQYF